A single TCR beta chain is shown here with its context. This specimen comes from a study of blood T cell repertoires in COVID-19. Overall study: Sources were T cells, B-cell-depleted T cells, or PBMCs; the material itself was cDNA or gDNA.

In the original workflow: Reference gene primer amplification in the assay estimated nucleated cell counts. Sequencing used immunoSEQ multiplex PCR; TCRdb keeps in-frame clones, though not all of them. D and trimming were read from the DNA, whereas the V and J calls and clone size are those reported in that table. Of a few hundred thousand clones in the sample, roughly 85% were seen once. Individuals drawn from under 30 US areas were about 18 to 100 years old. Participant-reported clinical history was the basis for cohort assignment. Sequenced input: PBMCs or T cells enriched from blood (not recorded which). The sequence came from a man aged 25-45 years who had recovered from COVID-19.

The CDR3 reads CASSLSAGNTEAFF. The CDR3 DNA is TGTGCCAGCAGCTTAAGTGCAGGGAACACTGAAGCTTTCTTT. The genes are TRBV7-3 and TRBJ1-1; no clear D. This CDR3 has 14 residues. With 1 base removed from V and 1 base from J, the gap between germline ends came to 7 bases. Per the germline V gene, CDR1 is SGHTA and CDR2 is FQGTGA.